Listed below are T cell receptor beta chains from one sample, sequenced in a study of T-cell memory formation after mild COVID-19. MiXCR, applied by TCRdb to the 5' RACE reads, yields one record per CDR3 protein. The sample includes about 340,000 distinct CDR3 sequences, approximately 15% of them seen just once. Source material: PBMCs or a T cell subset sorted from them (not recorded which). These receptors were obtained from a man between 18 and 35 years old who had mild COVID-19 (a few samples of this study predate the infection). Cell type and time point are not known. Both conserved end residues are part of each CDR3. D genes are given only for firm matches. Some rows mark clone size as missing; the rest say once, few, many or name a class of expanded clone.

clone_size d_call j_call v_call cdr3_nt cdr3_aa
few . TRBJ2-1 TRBV29-1 TGCAGCGTTTCTGGCCACCGAGACTTGGTCACCTACAATGAGCAGTTCTTC CSVSGHRDLVTYNEQFF
. . TRBJ1-2 TRBV4-1 TGCGCCAGCAGCCAAGAGTCGGGTTTCTATGGCTACACCTTC CASSQESGFYGYTF
many . TRBJ2-5 TRBV7-8 TGTGCCAGCAGCTTGGTCAGTTTCGATGGGGAGACCCAGTACTTC CASSLVSFDGETQYF
few TRBD1 TRBJ2-5 TRBV7-9 TGTGCCAGCAGCCACCGGGACAGGGTATACGAGACCCAGTACTTC CASSHRDRVYETQYF
few . TRBJ2-1 TRBV5-5 TGTGCCAGCAGCTGGGGGCAGGTGTCCTCCTACAATGAGCAGTTCTTC CASSWGQVSSYNEQFF
. . TRBJ2-3 TRBV5-6 TGTGCCAGCTTGATGAGGGGTCCCCCAGGTAAGCAGTATTTT CASLMRGPPGKQYF
few . TRBJ2-1 TRBV20-1 TGCAGTGTTAGGATAGGGGGGCGCGCCTACAATGAGCAGTTCTTC CSVRIGGRAYNEQFF
few . TRBJ2-2 TRBV12-3/TRBV12-4 TGTGCCAGCAGTCTTGCTAGGCCGGGCGGGGAGCTGTTTTTT CASSLARPGGELFF
few . TRBJ2-2 TRBV7-9 TGTGCCAGCCGGAGGGGGGATCCCGGGGAGCTGTTTTTT CASRRGDPGELFF
few . TRBJ1-1 TRBV9 TGTGCCAGCAGCGTAGGTCAGATAAACACTGAAGCTTTCTTT CASSVGQINTEAFF
. TRBD1 TRBJ1-2 TRBV7-9 TGTGCCAGCAGCTCACCGGACAGGGGGCGTTATGGCTACACCTTC CASSSPDRGRYGYTF
. . TRBJ1-5 TRBV27 TGTGCCAGCAGTTTTCGGAGGGGTAATCAGCCCCAGCATTTT CASSFRRGNQPQHF
. TRBD2 TRBJ2-2 TRBV6-2/TRBV6-3 TGTGCCAGCAAACTACTAGCGGGGGGGCCCCCCGGGGAGCTGTTTTTT CASKLLAGGPPGELFF
few TRBD2 TRBJ2-1 TRBV12-3/TRBV12-4 TGTGCCAGCACCCAGGACGGACTAGCGGGGTGGGATGAGCAGTTCTTC CASTQDGLAGWDEQFF
few . TRBJ1-5 TRBV6-5 TGTGCCAGCAGTTACCACTCGGCCGACACGAAGGGGACCAATCAGCCCCAGCATTTT CASSYHSADTKGTNQPQHF
. . TRBJ2-3 TRBV5-1 TGCGCCAGCAGCTTGACCTTCCGGGATACGCAGTATTTT CASSLTFRDTQYF
. . TRBJ1-5 TRBV20-1 TGCAGTGCCCTCAATGGGGCCTATAGCAATCAGCCCCAGCATTTT CSALNGAYSNQPQHF
. . TRBJ1-2 TRBV12-3/TRBV12-4 TGTGCCAGCAGTTTATACAGGGTATGGGAGAATGGCTACACCTTC CASSLYRVWENGYTF
. . TRBJ1-1 TRBV9 TGTGCCAGCAGCGTTACTCAGGGGTCTGAAGCTTTCTTT CASSVTQGSEAFF
many . TRBJ2-5 TRBV5-6 TGTGCCAGCAGCCCTGAGTCCCGGGACATTGGGACCCAGTACTTC CASSPESRDIGTQYF
many TRBD2 TRBJ2-3 TRBV4-3 TGCGCCAGCAGCCAAGGGGCTAGCGGGTTTAGCACAGATACGCAGTATTTT CASSQGASGFSTDTQYF
many . TRBJ1-3 TRBV7-2 TGTGCCAGCAGTCAGAGGGGTGATGGAAACACCATATATTTT CASSQRGDGNTIYF